One T cell receptor beta chain is described in this entry. Treatment here: randomized to nivolumab then ipilimumab (arm A) or the reverse (arm B). CDR1 MNHGY and CDR2 SAAAGT come from the germline V gene. The CDR3 has 15 amino acids. V dropped 1 base and J dropped 2; count of bases not matched to a gene: 4. This entry is derived from a study of sequential checkpoint blockade in melanoma. Study-wide context: Both treatment sequences were followed by maintenance nivolumab. TCRβ was sequenced from DNA of 91 pretreatment tumors.

The method was immunoSEQ multiplex PCR; TCRdb's version includes in-frame clones alone and lacks a portion of them. The repertoire has roughly 18,000 clones, roughly 73% of them found once; the top ten carry 4.8%. This specimen was tumor tissue (inferred from file names), taken from a patient given nivolumab and ipilimumab in sequence. The V call is TRBV6-8, the J call TRBJ2-7; 8 positions match TRBD2. The sequence came from a human donor with melanoma. This CDR3 reads CASSYYAGGPYEQYF. The CDR3 nucleotides read TGTGCCAGCAGTTACTATGCGGGGGGCCCCTACGAGCAGTACTTC.